This is a list of T cell receptor beta chains from one sample in a study of T cells in Graves' hyperthyroidism and ophthalmopathy. TCRdb processed the multiplex PCR reads anew with MiXCR; each CDR3 protein has one entry. The sample lists 450,000 to 600,000 distinct CDR3 sequences; roughly 21% were seen once. Material for sequencing was blood. These receptors came from a middle-aged man with Graves' ophthalmopathy. The CDR3 runs from the conserved cysteine through the conserved F or W. The D gene is left open where the match is weak. Expanded clones get a size class; other rows say once, few or many, or leave the size out.

clone_size | d_call | j_call | v_call | cdr3_aa | cdr3_nt
NA | NA | TRBJ2-3 | TRBV19 | CASSIRTGADTQYF | TGTGCCAGTAGTATCAGAACCGGTGCAGATACGCAGTATTTT
NA | NA | TRBJ1-1 | TRBV6-2/TRBV6-3 | CASRNIGNTEAFF | TGTGCCAGCAGGAATATCGGGAACACTGAAGCTTTCTTT
few | NA | TRBJ2-7 | TRBV14 | CASSLDNDWLRLDEQYF | TGTGCCAGCAGCCTAGATAACGACTGGCTCCGACTGGACGAGCAGTACTTC
NA | TRBD1 | TRBJ2-1 | TRBV7-9 | CASSPDRDPRNEQFF | TGTGCCAGCAGCCCGGACAGGGACCCTAGAAATGAGCAGTTCTTC
NA | NA | TRBJ2-7 | TRBV4-1 | CASSQEEGAFYEQYF | TGCGCCAGCAGCCAAGAGGAGGGGGCGTTCTACGAGCAGTACTTC
many | NA | TRBJ2-5 | TRBV12-3/TRBV12-4 | CASSFLASSGDQYF | TGTGCCAGCAGTTTCCTCGCCAGCTCGGGGGACCAGTACTTC
NA | NA | TRBJ1-5 | TRBV4-1 | CASSQENGQPQHF | TGCGCCAGCAGCCAAGAAAATGGCCAGCCCCAGCATTTT
few | TRBD2 | TRBJ2-7 | TRBV5-5 | CASSLAGVYYEQYF | TGTGCCAGCAGCCTAGCGGGAGTTTACTACGAGCAGTACTTC
few | TRBD2 | TRBJ2-1 | TRBV7-8 | CASSQTSGRVGQFF | TGTGCCAGCAGCCAAACTAGCGGGAGGGTTGGGCAGTTCTTC
NA | TRBD2 | TRBJ2-7 | TRBV6-2/TRBV6-3 | CASSSGTSGSGYEQYF | TGTGCCAGCAGTTCCGGGACTAGCGGGAGCGGGTACGAGCAGTACTTC
many | NA | TRBJ2-7 | TRBV15 | CATSRDSMAGYPYEQYF | TGTGCCACCAGCAGAGATTCTATGGCAGGGTACCCCTACGAGCAGTACTTC
NA | NA | TRBJ2-7 | TRBV28 | CASRTPSAEQYF | TGTGCCAGCAGAACCCCTAGCGCCGAGCAGTACTTC
many | NA | TRBJ2-4 | TRBV30 | CAWSVLGNIQYF | TGTGCCTGGAGTGTACTAGGGAACATTCAGTACTTC
many | TRBD2 | TRBJ2-1 | TRBV13 | CASSSPGLSGNEQFF | TGTGCCAGCAGCTCACCGGGACTATCCGGAAATGAGCAGTTCTTC
many | NA | TRBJ1-1 | TRBV7-2 | CASSLHMNTEAFF | TGTGCCAGCAGCCTCCATATGAACACTGAAGCTTTCTTT
NA | TRBD1 | TRBJ2-7 | TRBV11-2 | CASSRGGSAPYEQYF | TGTGCCAGCAGTCGAGGGGGCAGTGCTCCCTACGAGCAGTACTTC
NA | NA | TRBJ2-2 | TRBV29-1 | CSVEDQPGELFF | TGCAGCGTTGAAGATCAACCCGGGGAGCTGTTTTTT
many | NA | TRBJ2-7 | TRBV28 | CASSLRFEQYF | TGTGCCAGCAGTCTTAGGTTCGAGCAGTACTTC
NA | NA | TRBJ1-5 | TRBV30 | CAWSPTGFRGNQPQHF | TGTGCCTGGAGTCCAACGGGGTTTCGGGGCAATCAGCCCCAGCATTTT
few | TRBD1 | TRBJ2-5 | TRBV7-9 | CASSPGGVFQETQYF | TGTGCCAGCAGCCCAGGGGGAGTTTTCCAAGAGACCCAGTACTTC
NA | NA | TRBJ2-1 | TRBV6-2/TRBV6-3 | CASSKGGSYNEQFF | TGTGCCAGCAGTAAGGGCGGATCCTACAATGAGCAGTTCTTC
few | NA | TRBJ2-5 | TRBV6-2/TRBV6-3 | CASNSRGTQETQYF | TGTGCCAGCAATAGCCGCGGGACCCAAGAGACCCAGTACTTC
NA | NA | TRBJ2-6 | TRBV20-1 | CSAPRGGSSGANVLTF | TGCAGTGCCCCCCGAGGGGGGAGCTCTGGGGCCAACGTCCTGACTTTC
NA | NA | TRBJ2-1 | TRBV24-1 | CATSETGGRRNEQFF | TGTGCCACCAGTGAGACCGGGGGGCGTAGGAATGAGCAGTTCTTC
few | NA | TRBJ2-5 | TRBV5-1 | CASSDGTAAETQYF | TGCGCCAGCAGCGACGGGACGGCGGCAGAGACCCAGTACTTC
many | NA | TRBJ2-2 | TRBV10-3 | CAISVRGVDTGELFF | TGTGCCATCAGTGTAAGAGGGGTCGACACCGGGGAGCTGTTTTTT
NA | NA | TRBJ1-3 | TRBV30 | CAWSAGLSGNTIYF | TGTGCCTGGAGTGCCGGACTCTCTGGAAACACCATATATTTT
few | TRBD1 | TRBJ2-7 | TRBV20-1 | CSAVPGTATYEQYF | TGCAGTGCTGTCCCCGGGACAGCAACCTACGAGCAGTACTTC
few | TRBD2 | TRBJ2-2 | TRBV11-2 | CASSLRGSLAGELFF | TGTGCCAGCAGCTTACGCGGGAGTCTCGCCGGGGAGCTGTTTTTT
many | NA | TRBJ1-5 | TRBV20-1 | CSASSGVNQPQHF | TGCAGTGCTAGTTCGGGGGTAAATCAGCCCCAGCATTTT
NA | NA | TRBJ1-1 | TRBV19 | CASTGMNTEAFF | TGTGCCAGTACCGGTATGAACACTGAAGCTTTCTTT
NA | NA | TRBJ2-2 | TRBV20-1 | CSASPGRPPGELFF | TGCAGTGCTAGCCCCGGGAGACCCCCCGGGGAGCTGTTTTTT
NA | TRBD1 | TRBJ2-5 | TRBV27 | CASSLVSGGAQYF | TGTGCCAGCAGTTTAGTATCAGGGGGCGCCCAGTACTTC
NA | TRBD2 | TRBJ2-1 | TRBV19 | CASSILAGGPEQFF | TGTGCCAGTAGTATACTAGCGGGGGGGCCGGAGCAGTTCTTC
many | NA | TRBJ2-1 | TRBV28 | CASSRRRIGGSYNEQFF | TGTGCCAGCAGTCGTCGGCGGATCGGGGGCTCCTACAATGAGCAGTTCTTC
many | TRBD2 | TRBJ2-5 | TRBV20-1 | CSARTSEETQYF | TGCAGTGCTAGGACTAGCGAAGAGACCCAGTACTTC
many | TRBD1 | TRBJ2-1 | TRBV13 | CASSLGGLGTVYNEQFF | TGTGCCAGCAGCTTAGGCGGGCTTGGGACAGTTTACAATGAGCAGTTCTTC
NA | NA | TRBJ2-1 | TRBV6-9 | CASSYFGANEQFF | TGTGCCAGCAGTTATTTTGGGGCGAATGAGCAGTTCTTC
NA | NA | TRBJ2-7 | TRBV9 | CASSVSPTYEQYF | TGTGCCAGCAGCGTATCCCCAACCTACGAGCAGTACTTC
few | TRBD2 | TRBJ2-1 | TRBV6-2/TRBV6-3 | CATWTGGPQFF | TGTGCCACCTGGACGGGAGGGCCTCAGTTCTTC
NA | NA | TRBJ2-3 | TRBV27 | CASSSYVTDTQYF | TGTGCCAGCAGTTCATATGTCACAGATACGCAGTATTTT
NA | NA | TRBJ2-7 | TRBV2 | CATRGRGQYEQYF | TGTGCCACCCGGGGGAGGGGGCAGTACGAGCAGTACTTC
NA | NA | TRBJ2-1 | TRBV19 | CASRRTEIDEQFF | TGTGCCAGTAGAAGGACAGAAATTGATGAGCAGTTCTTC
few | NA | TRBJ2-1 | TRBV9 | CASSRGPPAGEQFF | TGTGCCAGCAGCCGAGGTCCCCCCGCAGGCGAGCAGTTCTTC
NA | TRBD1 | TRBJ1-2 | TRBV28 | CASSPLDRTPYGYTF | TGTGCCAGCAGTCCTTTGGACAGGACCCCCTATGGCTACACCTTC
NA | TRBD2 | TRBJ2-1 | TRBV11-2 | CASSLALGGGSRYEQFF | TGTGCCAGCAGCTTGGCGCTCGGAGGCGGGAGTAGGTATGAGCAGTTCTTC
few | NA | TRBJ2-1 | TRBV7-3 | CASSLSPGGPSYNEQFF | TGTGCCAGCAGCTTATCACCCGGGGGACCTTCCTACAATGAGCAGTTCTTC
NA | TRBD2 | TRBJ2-7 | TRBV14 | CASSQPLAGVYEQYF | TGTGCCAGCAGCCAACCACTAGCGGGGGTCTACGAGCAGTACTTC
NA | NA | TRBJ2-7 | TRBV5-6 | CASSSTGPPYEQYF | TGTGCCAGCAGCTCGACAGGACCACCCTACGAGCAGTACTTC
many | TRBD1 | TRBJ1-1 | TRBV30 | CAQGVLTEAFF | TGTGCCCAGGGGGTTCTGACTGAAGCTTTCTTT
many | NA | TRBJ2-7 | TRBV2 | CASSEDRRDEQYF | TGTGCCAGCAGTGAAGACAGGCGGGACGAGCAGTACTTC
few | NA | TRBJ2-3 | TRBV7-9 | CASSLVAGRTDTQYF | TGTGCCAGCAGCTTAGTTGCGGGACGCACAGATACGCAGTATTTT